The clone carrying this T cell receptor beta chain has at least ten counts. The sample belongs to a study of T cells in Graves' hyperthyroidism and ophthalmopathy. Researchers took RNA transcripts and amplified the TCR beta CDR3 regions from them. Initially, a first-round RT-PCR of the TCR CDR3 employed the HTBI primer set. MiXCR, applied by TCRdb to the multiplex PCR reads, yields one record per CDR3 protein. The table has approximately 690,000 distinct CDR3 sequences, around 20% seen once. The CDR3 is 15 residues long. From germline, CDR1 is MNHNY and CDR2 SVGAGI (reference sequence). V trimming: 2 bases; J trimming: 5 bases; junction bases outside the gene matches: 6.

Sample: blood. The gene calls are TRBV6-6 and TRBJ2-5, with 9 bases lining up with TRBD1. The source is a man younger than 45 with Graves' ophthalmopathy. The CDR3 sequence is CASSYRGQGGETQYF. The DNA of the CDR3 is TGTGCCAGCAGTTACCGGGGACAGGGTGGGGAGACCCAGTACTTC.